The next 4 T cell receptor beta chains were all read from a single sample in a study of response to subunit inactivated influenza vaccine. TCRdb processed the RT-PCR reads anew with MiXCR; each CDR3 protein has one entry. The sample gives 150,000 to 200,000 distinct CDR3 sequences, approximately 12% of which show up once; over 25% is in the top ten. These data were also reused for a study on T cells expressing NK-cell markers. As that report states: Production of TCR beta cDNA relied on 5'RACE template switching with UMIs.

Sequences were derived from CD8+ T cells sorted from PBMCs, sampled 11 to 12 days after vaccination. The receptors were gathered from a man aged 50-60 years who received an inactivated influenza vaccine.

The rearrangement joins TRBV29-1 to TRBJ1-2; no clear D. Germline values: CDR1 SQVTM, CDR2 ANQGSEA. Deletions cut 5 bases from V and 5 bases from J, with 9 bases between. This CDR3 is 11 amino acids long. The CDR3 DNA is TGCAGCGTTAGGACTCAGTATGGCTACACCTTC. As protein: CSVRTQYGYTF.

This clonotype came up a few times. This rearrangement joins TRBV7-2 to TRBJ2-7; 12 bases map to TRBD2. The CDR3 contains 15 residues. Trimming removed 4 bases from V and 2 bases from J; junction bases left unmatched: 3. CDR1 and CDR2 from the germline V gene are SGHTA and FQGNSA. The CDR3 loop is CASSSGLAGPYEQYF. The DNA of the CDR3 is TGTGCCAGCAGCTCAGGACTAGCGGGGCCCTACGAGCAGTACTTC.

This clonotype was detected a few times. The V call is TRBV7-8, the J call TRBJ2-3; D possibly corresponds to TRBD1 (6 bases). Trimming removed 1 base from V and 0 bases from J, with 14 bases in between. The CDR3 is made up of 17 amino acids. Germline V CDR1 and CDR2: SGHVS, FQNEAQ. As DNA, the CDR3 is TGTGCCAGCAGCTTAGTGGGGGCCTTGAGTAGCACAGATACGCAGTATTTT. It yields the protein CASSLVGALSSTDTQYF.

This clonotype was seen a few times. V gene TRBV7-8 combines with J gene TRBJ2-5; 10 bases are shared with TRBD1. The CDR3 totals 15 residues. The junction had 7 bases not matched to a gene; V was cut back by 4 bases and J by 5 bases. The germline V gene has CDR1 SGHVS and CDR2 FQNEAQ. Here the CDR3 reads CASSYRQGAGETQYF. CDR3 coding DNA: TGTGCCAGCAGCTACCGACAGGGGGCTGGGGAGACCCAGTACTTC.